One sample yielded the 18 T cell receptor beta chains listed below, sequenced in a study of blood T cell repertoires in COVID-19. Only in-frame clones appear in the TCRdb table, and some are missing; sequencing was by immunoSEQ multiplex PCR. The sample carries about 97,000 clones, 91% recorded once. Sequenced sample: peripheral blood. These receptors came from a man aged 50-59 years with acute or convalescent COVID-19.

V gene TRBV5-1 combines with J gene TRBJ2-6, with 8 bases lining up with TRBD1. CDR1 and CDR2 from the germline V gene are SGHRS and YFSETQ. Trimming at V came to 0 bases and at J to 3 bases, leaving 8 bases not matched to a gene. The CDR3 is 18 residues long. CDR3 nucleotide sequence: TGCGCCAGCAGCTTGGTTCATCAGGGGGCGCGTGGGGCCAACGTCCTGACTTTC. Its protein is CASSLVHQGARGANVLTF.

The chain combines TRBV6-6 with TRBJ2-3; TRBD2 matches 8 bases. Germline lookup yields CDR1 MNHNY and CDR2 SVGAGI (reference sequence). This CDR3 comprises 16 residues. V lost 7 bases and J lost 3; bases outside the gene matches: 12. The CDR3 here is CASTKAGGSVTDTQYF. CDR3 in DNA: TGTGCCAGCACCAAGGCGGGGGGCAGTGTGACAGATACGCAGTATTTT.

The chain joins TRBV10-3 to TRBJ1-5, with TRBD1 matching 10 bases. This CDR3 is built from 13 residues. The V gene's germline CDR1 is ENHRY and CDR2 SYGVKD. V was pared by 10 bases and J by 1 base, with 1 base of the junction left unmatched. The CDR3 DNA sequence: TGTGCCACGACAGGGGGCAGCAATCAGCCCCAGCATTTT. This sequence encodes CATTGGSNQPQHF.

The rearrangement links TRBV5-4 to TRBJ2-7; 7 bases fit TRBD1. The CDR3 contains 14 residues. Germline values: CDR1 SGHNT, CDR2 YYREEE (reference sequence). Germline trimming cut 4 bases from V and 5 bases from J; bases unmatched to any gene: 9. The CDR3 DNA reads as TGTGCCAGCAGCGAACCGAGGACAGGAAACGAGCAGTACTTC. Its translation is CASSEPRTGNEQYF. The variable domain in full, completed from reference TRBV5-4 and TRBJ2-7, reads ETGVTQSPTHLIKTRGQQVTLRCSSQSGHNTVSWYQQALGQGPQFIFQYYREEENGRGNFPPRFSGLQFPNYSSELNVNALELDDSALYLCASSEPRTGNEQYFGPGTRLTVT.

The chain employs TRBV5-1 and TRBJ1-2; D is perhaps TRBD1 (5 bases). This CDR3 is built from 15 residues. CDR1 and CDR2 (germline): SGHRS, YFSETQ. Trimming stripped 0 bases from V and 8 bases from J, with 17 bases between. DNA of the CDR3: TGCGCCAGCAGCTTGGAGGGCAGGGCGGTTGAGGGCTACACCTTC. Translated, it gives CASSLEGRAVEGYTF.

The V call is TRBV4-3, the J call TRBJ1-4; D is possibly TRBD1 (5 bases). V was pared by 0 bases and J by 2 bases, with 10 bases between. This CDR3 has 16 residues. Germline lookup yields CDR1 LGHNA and CDR2 YSLEER. CDR3 sequence reads: CASSQDGAATNEKLFF. In nucleotides, the CDR3 is TGCGCCAGCAGCCAAGATGGGGCAGCGACTAATGAAAAACTGTTTTTT.

This rearrangement joins TRBV2 to TRBJ2-7, with 7 positions matching TRBD2. The CDR3 has 15 residues. Germline lookup yields CDR1 SNHLY and CDR2 FYNNEI. Trimming took 1 base from V and 0 from J; bases not matched to a gene: 3. The CDR3 loop is CASSEGGLLSYEQYF. The CDR3 nucleotides are TGTGCCAGCAGTGAAGGGGGACTACTCTCCTACGAGCAGTACTTC.

The V gene is TRBV19, the J gene TRBJ2-1; 7 positions agree with TRBD2. The length of the CDR3 is 14 residues. After removal of 2 bases from V and 7 bases from J, the junction contained 5 bases not matched to a gene. The V gene's germline CDR1 is LNHDA and CDR2 SQIVND (reference sequence). The CDR3 coding sequence is TGTGCCAGTAGTATATTGGCGGGGGAGAATGAGCAGTTCTTC. This translates into CASSILAGENEQFF.

This rearrangement joins TRBV5-1 to TRBJ1-3; D not certain. This CDR3 region has 17 residues. The germline gives CDR1 SGHRS, CDR2 YFSETQ. Trimming left V 0 bases short and J 0 bases short, with 13 bases between. CDR3 sequence reads: CASSLDTWTDSGNTIYF. CDR3 DNA: TGCGCCAGCAGCTTGGATACTTGGACTGACTCTGGAAACACCATATATTTT.

The chain recombines TRBV7-2 with TRBJ2-7, with a weak D call TRBD2 (6 bases). V lost 4 bases and J 3 bases, leaving 16 bases between the germline ends. The CDR3 sequence is 15 residues long. Germline loops: CDR1 SGHTA, CDR2 FQGNSA. CDR3 amino acids: CASSSAGHYIYEQYF. The CDR3 nucleotides are TGTGCCAGCAGCTCCGCGGGGCACTATATCTACGAGCAGTACTTC.

This chain joins TRBV18 and TRBJ2-2; D gene uncertain. Trimming left V 6 bases short and J 6 bases short, with 8 bases between. The CDR3 is 12 amino acids. Germline V gene lookup returns CDR1 KGHSH and CDR2 LQKENI. CDR3 DNA sequence: TGTGCCAGCTCCCCCAGGTCCGGGGAGCTGTTTTTT. It is translated as CASSPRSGELFF.

The rearrangement uses TRBV7-2 and TRBJ1-5; D might be TRBD1 (6 bases). The length of the CDR3 is 15 residues. V shed 6 bases and J shed 3 bases, with 15 bases lying between them. The germline CDR1 and CDR2 sequences are SGHTA and FQGNSA. This CDR3 is CASRPTGFSNQPQHF. DNA of the CDR3: TGTGCCAGCAGACCTACAGGGTTTTCCAATCAGCCCCAGCATTTT.

Only one count was recorded for this clone. The chain carries TRBV2 and TRBJ1-4; no clear D. The V gene lost 6 bases and the J gene lost 7 bases, with 9 bases spanning the gap. Germline CDR1 is SNHLY and CDR2 is FYNNEI. The CDR3 loop spans 12 amino acids. The CDR3 DNA is TGTGCCAGCAGCCCAGGCCGTGAAAAACTGTTTTTT. Its translation is CASSPGREKLFF. Full variable domain (remainder filled in from reference TRBV2 and TRBJ1-4): EPEVTQTPSHQVTQMGQEVILRCVPISNHLYFYWYRQILGQKVEFLVSFYNNEISEKSEIFDDQFSVERPDGSNFTLKIRSTKLEDSAMYFCASSPGREKLFFGSGTQLSVL.

This chain uses TRBV19 with TRBJ2-2, with a possible D match to TRBD2 (5 bases). This CDR3 has 14 residues. Germline V gene data show CDR1 as LNHDA and CDR2 as SQIVND (reference sequence). V was shortened by 7 bases and J by 4 bases, with 13 bases between the two germline ends. DNA for the CDR3: TGTGCCAGTAACGGGGTCTTGGGCACCGGGGAGCTGTTTTTT. It specifies CASNGVLGTGELFF.

V gene TRBV7-9 combines with J gene TRBJ1-6, with 9 bases that match TRBD1. V shed 4 bases and J 6 bases; nucleotides not matched to a gene: 4. The CDR3 covers 15 residues. Germline V gene lookup returns CDR1 SEHNR and CDR2 FQNEAQ (reference sequence). CDR3: CASSSMDRGNSPLHF. In DNA form, the CDR3 reads TGTGCCAGCAGCTCGATGGACAGGGGTAATTCACCCCTCCACTTT. Supplemented by reference TRBV7-9 and TRBJ1-6, the full variable domain reads DTGVSQNPRHKITKRGQNVTFRCDPISEHNRLYWYRQTLGQGPEFLTYFQNEAQLEKSRLLSDRFSAERPKGSFSTLEIQRTEQGDSAMYLCASSSMDRGNSPLHFGNGTRLTVT.

The chain employs TRBV21-1 and TRBJ2-7; TRBD1, as called in the table, went unchecked against the DNA. TRBV21-1 has pseudogene status. The CDR3 runs to 16 residues. The CDR3 DNA is TGTGCCAGCAGCAAAGACCCGGGACAGGGGCCGGGGGAGCAGTACTTC. Amino acid sequence: CASSKDPGQGPGEQYF.

The V gene is TRBV4-1, the J gene TRBJ1-2; D perhaps matches TRBD1 (6 bases). The CDR3 spans 15 residues. The germline V gene has CDR1 MGHRA and CDR2 YSYEKL. Between the trimmed V and J ends, which lost 1 base and 4 bases, there was a span of 13 bases. The CDR3 protein is CASSQGQTGTYGYTF. The DNA for the CDR3 is TGCGCCAGCAGCCAAGGTCAGACAGGTACCTATGGCTACACCTTC.

This chain connects TRBV7-8 to TRBJ1-2; TRBD1 might be the D (5 bases). Looked up from germline, CDR1 is SGHVS and CDR2 is FQNEAQ. CDR3 length: 15 amino acids. With 6 bases removed from V and 0 bases from J, the gap between germline ends came to 14 bases. The CDR3: CASRLGGTANYGYTF. The DNA for the CDR3 is TGTGCCAGCAGATTGGGGGGGACGGCTAACTATGGCTACACCTTC. The entire variable domain, with the rest obtained from reference TRBV7-8 and TRBJ1-2, is as follows: GAGVSQSPRYKVAKRGQDVALRCDPISGHVSLFWYQQALGQGPEFLTYFQNEAQLDKSGLPSDRFFAERPEGSVSTLKIQRTQQEDSAVYLCASRLGGTANYGYTFGSGTRLTVV.